This TCR beta chain was identified during a study of blood T cell repertoires in COVID-19. Overall study context: COVID-19 samples collected from the United States, Italy and Spain covered acute and convalescent phases. Sources were T cells, B-cell-depleted T cells, or PBMCs; the material itself was cDNA or gDNA.

The age range of participants was about 18 to 95 years, with residence in approximately 25 US areas. In Cohort 3, a recovered donor had either two negative PCRs, clearance, or symptom resolution. The data were produced by immunoSEQ multiplex PCR, yet TCRdb's version contains in-frame clones alone and is incomplete. Among more than 300,000 clones, around 86% were seen once, and the ten largest hold approximately 5%. This CDR3 has 16 amino acids. The germline V and J ends were trimmed by 2 bases and 6 bases, with 15 bases remaining between them. Germline V gene lookup returns CDR1 SGHRS and CDR2 YFSETQ.

The clonotype was recovered from a woman in her fifties or sixties who had recovered from COVID-19. The chain couples TRBV5-1 to TRBJ1-6, with D hard to call. The source material was PBMCs or T cells enriched from blood (not recorded which). The CDR3 DNA reads as TGCGCCAGCAGCTTAATGGGTCAGCAGGTTAATTCACCCCTCCACTTT. This gives the protein CASSLMGQQVNSPLHF.